This T cell receptor (beta chain) was recorded in a study of cytomegalovirus exposure and HLA in healthy donors listed by TCRdb under 2017. About the full investigation: An earlier analysis of under 600 of the donors reported roughly 270 Gb of sequence data and roughly 100 million unique TCR beta sequences from about 200 million T cells. An early release covering 550 to 650 HLA-typed donors comprised 300 to 350 gigabases of sequencing data and approximately 80 million unique TCR sequences. The genetic ancestry cluster associated with self-reported Caucasian donors included over 80% of the roughly 360 genotyped donors. The aim of the study was to test whether cataloging public T cell receptors could identify signatures of past pathogen exposure. Using immunosequencing, the study profiled T cell repertoires from around 670 subjects and related those repertoires to cytomegalovirus serostatus. Besides the first cohort of approximately 710 subjects, a separate validation cohort made up of over a hundred different subjects was used. To predict cytomegalovirus infection status, the study brought together high-throughput TCR immunosequencing, statistical association of individual TCRs with disease status, and machine learning. A later analysis re-examined previously published TCR beta repertoires from roughly 650 donors and added high-resolution HLA genotyping to investigate patterns of TCR occurrence. The later analysis used no new phenotypic data to find candidate immune exposures, relying instead on TCR beta sequences and their occurrence across donors. An earlier analysis of fewer than 750 of the donors used high-throughput TCR beta sequencing to judge whether each TCR beta V gene segment behaved as functional or pseudogenic. Donor age, sex, ethnicity and CMV serostatus were compiled alongside the repertoire data. In a later genetic analysis, genome-wide SNP genotypes for about 55% of the roughly 700 donors were used, and that subset was treated as a discovery cohort. All discovery cohort repertoires had been generated using a single sequencing platform. Class I and class II HLA loci were covered by the typing at four-digit resolution. The number of donors typed differed by locus, with 629-630 for A, B, C, DRB1 and DQB1, 522 for DQA1, under 610 for DPA1, and approximately 470 for DPB1. Roughly 5 DR-DQ haplotypes were handled as single units for association and clustering because linkage in the cohort was strong. On average, 235,054 unique TCR beta nucleotide sequences were sequenced per donor among fewer than 500 genotyped donors of the cohort, with about 19% of those sequences being non-productive.

In total, roughly 670 healthy bone marrow donors made up the cohort. All cohort members were sampled while nominally healthy, although unrecorded immune exposures were likely present. The donor tested CMV seronegative and was one of the 352 seronegative cohort members. Each donor provided a peripheral blood sample, and peripheral blood mononuclear cells were used for TCR beta sequencing. Genomic DNA was extracted from the blood cell samples with the Qiagen DNeasy Blood Extraction Kit. CDR1 and CDR2, looked up from the germline V gene, are SGHRS and YFSETQ. The germline V end is reduced by 4 bases and the J end by 4 bases; junction bases left unmatched: 4. The CDR3 measures 14 amino acids from cysteine to phenylalanine. The DNA shown is the 42-base CDR3, in frame from base 1. Beyond this particular receptor, the publication reports: While some public TCRs were present in many individuals, most TCR sequences turned up only very rarely across donors. The presence/absence analyses assumed that sequencing depth was roughly uniform across donors, and that assumption may not be true. When HLA alleles, especially DR and DQ, strongly co-occurred, attributing TCR associations to individual alleles was difficult. A later analysis found that HLA-associated TCR beta chains were more clonally expanded and had lower generation probabilities than equally common non-associated chains. A further reported finding was that TCR beta sequences accurately predicted the HLA-A and HLA-B alleles for most subjects in the first cohort. An earlier analysis of approximately 540 of the donors showed that most TCR beta V segments appeared in productive rearrangements either about 90% or about 30% of the time, which broadly matched IMGT annotations. Because counts were too low, roughly 18 rarely observed V segments, including chromosome 9 orphons, were left out of the earlier analysis of some 600 of the donors. Because HLA typing was unavailable for some donors at each locus, only the typed subset was used in association tests. A total of fewer than 200 TCR beta chains were listed by the study as associated with cytomegalovirus. For the cohort, immune exposure information was limited to CMV serostatus. In vitro tests confirmed that three of the cytomegalovirus-associated TCR beta chains recognize cytomegalovirus antigens. V-gene and J-gene trimming of TCR beta chains was associated with a missense DCLRE1C variant in a later genetic analysis, and the association was replicated in an independent cohort. A cluster of highly shared sequence variants was judged likely to be a technical artifact of the sequencing pipeline. In this cohort, only TCR beta chains were sequenced, and detectable features were limited by the absence of alpha or paired-chain data. Cytomegalovirus status was reported to be diagnosed by the classifier with high specificity and sensitivity in both the original and validation cohorts. According to a later analysis, parvovirus B19, influenza, CMV and Epstein-Barr virus appeared linked to several top co-occurrence clusters. At a false discovery rate of 0.05, a later analysis linked about 17,000 TCR beta sequences to specific HLA alleles. The authors suggested that the approach could potentially be extended to other disease states and immunological phenotypes. In a later analysis, TCR association rates were found to vary across HLA loci, with the most associated TCRs seen for DRB1 alleles and the fewest for HLA-C alleles. Because the 87-base-pair reads could not distinguish some IMGT-functional V segments, including TRBV6-2 and TRBV6-3, those segments were excluded. According to a later analysis, most CMV-associated TCR beta chains appeared to be HLA-restricted, and the HLA associations seemed to be driven largely by CMV exposure. Correlated functional status among segregating V segments might be attributable to linkage disequilibrium, but an unknown experimental factor could not be ruled out. In a later genetic analysis, fewer N-insertions in productive TCRs were reported among donors in an Asian-associated ancestry cluster than the roughly 700-donor mean.

As concerns this clone: No cognate antigen has been identified for it. Nothing much larger sits one base from this clone, and base qualities are not available.

Receptor amplification or capture employed the immunoSEQ multiplex PCR assay. For the multiplex PCR, a mixture combining 60 forward primers for TCR Vbeta segments and 13 reverse primers for TCR Jbeta segments was used. The CDR3 region of rearranged TCR beta genes was amplified from genomic DNA by a multiplex PCR assay. On the Illumina HiSeq System, the amplified TCR beta libraries were sequenced as 87-base-pair reads. The authors' analysis ran thus. Across the 670 or so repertoires, a later analysis counted 78 million or so unique TCR beta chains, around 10 million of which were shared by at least two donors. To remove PCR and sequencing errors, raw reads were error-corrected and collapsed into unique sequences using a nearest-neighbor algorithm that merged closely related sequences. V, D and J gene segments were assigned by aligning CDR3 sequences to IMGT reference sequences. For a sequence to be retained, at least a six-nucleotide match to both a V gene segment and a J gene segment was required. Rearrangements were classified as productive when the CDR3 lacked stop codons and remained in frame with V and J, and all other rearrangements were classified as non-productive. Following IMGT convention, CDR3 was defined as the stretch from the second conserved V-encoded cysteine up to the conserved J-encoded phenylalanine. The earlier analysis of about 590 of the donors excluded sequences that lacked an unambiguous match to a single V gene segment. In an earlier analysis of 500 to 750 of the donors, V segments were called functional above 56.7% productive rearrangements and were called segregating when the between-donor standard deviation exceeded 5%. A statistical classification framework was built to diagnose cytomegalovirus status from the catalog of TCR beta chain sequences. V and J gene assignment, in a later analysis, came from comparing TCR nucleotide sequences with IMGT/GENE-DB human TR gene sequences. Using the TCRdist pipeline, a later analysis assigned CDR3 sequences along with most-parsimonious VDJ recombination scenarios. In a later analysis, every TCR beta chain was defined by the combination of its CDR3 amino acid sequence and its V-gene family, and reads without a unique V-gene family were dropped. As a way to deal with suspected cross-contamination and a sequencing artifact, a later analysis dropped roughly 600 nucleotide sequences that were highly shared and had low generation probability. In a later analysis, a clonal expansion index for each public chain was calculated from normalized within-repertoire ranks of inferred template counts. A later analysis computed generation probabilities with a VDJ recombination model fitted to out-of-frame rearrangements, and checked the results against IGoR. A later analysis scored TCR-TCR, TCR-HLA and TCR-CMV co-occurrence with hypergeometric tests, applying a repertoire-size bias correction to TCR pairs. A later analysis estimated false discovery rates by permuting HLA or CMV assignments 20 times. In a later analysis, co-occurring TCRs were grouped with DBSCAN, and TCRdist sequence similarity was added when clustering was performed within HLA-allele-positive subsets. For co-occurrence clustering, repertoires with fewer than 30,000 or more than 120,000 public chains were excluded, along with roughly five repertoires with anomalous nucleotide sharing. In its TCRdb copy, this immuneACCESS table keeps in-frame sequences only and misses some clones. Where compared with another copy, unresolved V genes explain less than half of these, and the others have no known cause. V and J calls and clone size follow that table, whereas D and trimming were derived from the DNA. The sample yields roughly 57,000 clones; 70% to 85% were counted once. The ten largest clonotypes hold 2.9% of the sample.

The receptor chain draws on TRBV5-1 and TRBJ2-7, with 11 central nucleotides matching TRBD2. The sequenced material came from PBMCs. The TCR comes from a man between 50 and 59 years old in good health and CMV-seronegative. The bases are TGCGCCAGCAGCCATAGCGGGGGGGAATACGAGCAGTACTTC. Translated, it gives CASSHSGGEYEQYF.